Listed below are T cell receptor beta chains from one sample, sequenced in a study of shared clonotypes between healthy human individuals. TCRdb's copy holds only in-frame clones and misses some; the assay was immunoSEQ multiplex PCR. The table lists 2 million to 2.5 million clones, around 95% of them singletons. The source material was naive CD4+ T cells sorted from blood. These receptor sequences come from a man aged 18 to 30 in good health. Each CDR3 is given with its conserved first and last residue. D genes are given only for firm matches. The size of a clone is reported for some rows only, either as once, few or many, or as a class for expanded clones.

v_gene	d_gene	abundance	j_gene	CDR3nt	CDR3aa
TRBV18	NA	NA	TRBJ1-6	TGTGCCAGCTCACCACAGACAGGAGGGAGCTCCTATAATTCACCCCTCCACTTT	CASSPQTGGSSYNSPLHF
TRBV19	NA	NA	TRBJ1-4	TGTGCCAGTAGCCCCTTCACCAGAACTAATGAAAAACTGTTTTTT	CASSPFTRTNEKLFF
TRBV5-4	TRBD2	NA	TRBJ2-2	TGTGCCAGCAGCTTGACTAGCGGGGCGAACACCGGGGAGCTGTTTTTT	CASSLTSGANTGELFF
TRBV15	NA	once	TRBJ1-2	TGTGCCACCAGCAGAGATGGGGGTTCCTATGGCTACACCTTC	CATSRDGGSYGYTF
TRBV11-2	NA	NA	TRBJ2-5	TGTGCCAGCAGCCGACAGACGCTAGGAGAGACCCAGTACTTC	CASSRQTLGETQYF
TRBV6-5	NA	NA	TRBJ2-3	TGTGCCAGCAGTCAGGGACTTGAACAGTATTTT	CASSQGLEQYF
TRBV15	NA	NA	TRBJ1-6	TGTGCCACCAGCAGAGCCGGGCCTTCAGGAGGTTCACCCCTCCACTTT	CATSRAGPSGGSPLHF
TRBV29-1	NA	NA	TRBJ1-2	TGCAGCGTTGTACAGGGAACGCATGGCTACACCTTC	CSVVQGTHGYTF
TRBV9	NA	NA	TRBJ2-3	TGTGCCAGCAGCGACTGGGGCACAGATACGCAGTATTTT	CASSDWGTDTQYF
TRBV4-3	NA	NA	TRBJ1-3	TGCGCCAGCAGCCGGATGACACTCGAGTCTGGAAACACCATATATTTT	CASSRMTLESGNTIYF
TRBV7-9	TRBD2	NA	TRBJ2-3	TGTGCCAGCAGCAAACGGACTAGCGCCTCGAAGTATTTT	CASSKRTSASKYF
TRBV27	NA	NA	TRBJ1-5	TGTGCCAGCAGTTTATCTGCCCGCGGCAATCAGCCCCAGCATTTT	CASSLSARGNQPQHF
TRBV5-1	NA	NA	TRBJ1-2	TGCGCCAGCAGCCGAGTCGACAGGACCCATGGCTACACCTTC	CASSRVDRTHGYTF
TRBV15	TRBD2	NA	TRBJ2-1	TGTGCCACCAGCTGGAAGCGGGGCCCTTACAATGAGCAGTTCTTC	CATSWKRGPYNEQFF
TRBV5-1	TRBD1	NA	TRBJ1-2	TGCGCCAGCAGCTTGGACGACAGGGCATATGGCTACACCTTC	CASSLDDRAYGYTF
TRBV6-5	TRBD1	NA	TRBJ1-1	TGTGCCAGCAGTAAACAGGGGATGACTTTCTTT	CASSKQGMTFF
TRBV7-8	NA	NA	TRBJ1-1	TGTGCCAGCAGCGCCGGAGATTTAGGGAGCAACACTGAAGCTTTCTTT	CASSAGDLGSNTEAFF
TRBV2	TRBD1	once	TRBJ1-1	TGTGCCAGCAGTGCTACCGGGACAGCGAACACTGAAGCTTTCTTT	CASSATGTANTEAFF
TRBV19	NA	NA	TRBJ1-1	TGTGCCAGTAGTATTGTCAAGGGGCCGGGAACTGAAGCTTTCTTT	CASSIVKGPGTEAFF
TRBV19	TRBD1	NA	TRBJ2-6	TGTGCCAGTAGCGAACAGGGGACTGGGGCCAACGTCCTGACTTTC	CASSEQGTGANVLTF
TRBV2	NA	NA	TRBJ2-4	TGTGCCAGCAGAACTAGCATAGCCAAAAACATTCAGTACTTC	CASRTSIAKNIQYF
TRBV7-2	NA	NA	TRBJ1-5	TGTGCCAGCAGCTTAGGAGGAAGAGATAGCAATCAGCCCCAGCATTTT	CASSLGGRDSNQPQHF
TRBV14	NA	NA	TRBJ2-7	TGTGCCAGGCTGGGACGAGGCCCGAGCTCCTACGAGCAGTACTTC	CARLGRGPSSYEQYF
TRBV7-2	TRBD1	NA	TRBJ1-6	TGTGCCAGCAGCCAGCGGACAGGGAGGGACTCACCCCTCCACTTT	CASSQRTGRDSPLHF
TRBV7-6	NA	NA	TRBJ1-4	TGTGCCAGCAGCCCCCGGACCGCGGATGAAAAACTGTTTTTT	CASSPRTADEKLFF
TRBV9	NA	NA	TRBJ2-4	TGTGCCAGCAGCTCTGCTGGGCAATTACAAGCCAAAAACATTCAGTACTTC	CASSSAGQLQAKNIQYF
TRBV7-9	NA	once	TRBJ1-5	TGTGCCAGCAGCTTAGAGAACCAGCCCCAGCATTTT	CASSLENQPQHF
TRBV27	NA	NA	TRBJ1-2	TGTGCCAGCAGTCTCCACCTACAGGGACGCTACACCTTC	CASSLHLQGRYTF
TRBV5-5	TRBD2	NA	TRBJ2-7	TGTGCCAGCAGCTTGACTAGCGCCAGCTCCTACGAGCAGTACTTC	CASSLTSASSYEQYF
TRBV7-9	NA	NA	TRBJ2-6	TGTGCCAGCAGCTTAGTTCCAGGCGATCCCTCTGGGGCCAACGTCCTGACTTTC	CASSLVPGDPSGANVLTF
TRBV30	NA	NA	TRBJ2-4	TGTGCCTGGAGTTCAGGGCCCAAAAACATTCAGTACTTC	CAWSSGPKNIQYF
TRBV5-6	NA	NA	TRBJ2-7	TGTGCCAGCAGCGGATTACGTGGAGGCTTCTACGAGCAGTACTTC	CASSGLRGGFYEQYF
TRBV6-1	NA	NA	TRBJ2-5	TGTGCCAGCAGTGAATCCGTAGGGGGTGAAGAGACCCAGTACTTC	CASSESVGGEETQYF
TRBV5-4	TRBD1	NA	TRBJ2-3	TGTGCCAGCAGCCTGACAGGGTTGGGCACAGATACGCAGTATTTT	CASSLTGLGTDTQYF
TRBV30	TRBD1	NA	TRBJ2-7	TGTGCCTGGAGTTATGACAGGGGGCGCGAGCAGTACTTC	CAWSYDRGREQYF
TRBV2	NA	NA	TRBJ2-4	TGTGCCAGCAGGGTTAGGGACATTCAGTACTTC	CASRVRDIQYF
TRBV5-4	NA	NA	TRBJ1-2	TGTGCCAGCAGCTCCGCAGGGCTCTATGGCTACACCTTC	CASSSAGLYGYTF
TRBV19	TRBD1	NA	TRBJ1-4	TGTGCCAGTAGCACACAGGGGGACAATGAAAAACTGTTTTTT	CASSTQGDNEKLFF
TRBV6-5	NA	NA	TRBJ1-1	TGTGCCAGCAGCCGCACCGGGACCGTCCACACTGAAGCTTTCTTT	CASSRTGTVHTEAFF
TRBV6-1	NA	few	TRBJ1-2	TGTGCCAGCAGTGTGAGAGCGAACTATGGCTACACCTTC	CASSVRANYGYTF
TRBV11-3	NA	once	TRBJ1-1	TGTGCCAGCAGCTTCCGGGAGACTGAAGCTTTCTTT	CASSFRETEAFF
TRBV5-1	NA	NA	TRBJ1-1	TGCGCCAGCAGCTTTGGCCTGAACACTGAAGCTTTCTTT	CASSFGLNTEAFF
TRBV6-1	NA	NA	TRBJ1-3	TGTGCCAGCACCGGGGTGGGTAGTCTTGGAAACACCATATATTTT	CASTGVGSLGNTIYF
TRBV15	NA	NA	TRBJ1-5	TGTGCCACCAGCCCGGTTAGGGGGGGACAGCCCCAGCATTTT	CATSPVRGGQPQHF
TRBV11-2	NA	NA	TRBJ2-4	TGTGCCAGCAGCTTAGGGATGGAAAGGGGAATCAAAAACATTCAGTACTTC	CASSLGMERGIKNIQYF
TRBV9	NA	NA	TRBJ2-5	TGTGCCAGCAGCGTAGCGGGCAATGAGAAGGAGACCCAGTACTTC	CASSVAGNEKETQYF
TRBV13	NA	NA	TRBJ1-3	TGTGCCAGCAGCTCGATGAGCTCTGGAAACACCATATATTTT	CASSSMSSGNTIYF
TRBV6-6	NA	NA	TRBJ2-7	TGTGCCAGCAGACAGACAGGACTCTCCTACGAGCAGTACTTC	CASRQTGLSYEQYF